The next 18 T cell receptor beta chains were all read from a single sample in a study of cytomegalovirus exposure and HLA in healthy donors. The PCR employed 60 Vbeta primers together with 13 Jbeta primers. Libraries were prepared by immunoSEQ multiplex PCR; TCRdb keeps only in-frame clonotypes and omits some of them. The sample holds 100,000 to 150,000 clones, roughly 80% seen once. The sample was PBMCs. Receptor source: a man aged 18 to 29 in good health and CMV-seropositive.

The V and J genes are TRBV11-2 and TRBJ2-7, with a weak D call TRBD1 (5 bases). Trimming pared 2 bases from V and 0 bases from J, leaving 14 bases between. This CDR3 has 16 residues. Germline CDR1 reads SGHAT; CDR2 reads FQNNGV. CDR3 DNA: TGTGCCAGCAGCTTAACCAGCCGGACAAGCTCCTACGAGCAGTACTTC. Protein: CASSLTSRTSSYEQYF.

This clone was found a few times. The V and J genes are TRBV28 and TRBJ1-4; 7 positions agree with TRBD1. CDR1 is MDHEN, CDR2 SYDVKM, per germline. Losses at the gene ends were 5 bases for V and 8 bases for J; bases not matched to a gene: 8. This CDR3 region has 14 residues. The CDR3 DNA reads as TGTGCCAGCAGTCCAAATTACAGGGGAGAAAAACTGTTTTTT. It yields the protein CASSPNYRGEKLFF.

Regarding this clone: No conserved phenylalanine or tryptophan is present at the end of the CDR3, so a read error is the likely explanation. The rearrangement joins TRBV6-5 to TRBJ2-7, with 11 nucleotides matching TRBD1. V lost 6 bases, J lost 6 bases, and 4 bases stayed unmatched. The CDR3 is made up of 13 amino acids. Per germline, CDR1 MNHEY and CDR2 SVGAGI. CDR3 nucleotide sequence: TGTGCCAGCAGCGCCGGGACAGGGGGCGAGCAGTACCTC. This sequence encodes CASSAGTGGEQYL.

The chain has TRBV10-3 and TRBJ2-3, with a possible D match to TRBD2 (7 bases). CDR1 and CDR2 (germline): ENHRY, SYGVKD. V was clipped by 2 bases and J by 4 bases, with 13 bases between them. The CDR3 sequence is 15 residues long. The CDR3 is CAISEMGGPPDTQYF. Here the CDR3 DNA reads TGTGCCATCAGTGAGATGGGGGGGCCGCCAGATACGCAGTATTTT.

This chain connects TRBV28 to TRBJ1-1, with 7 positions matching TRBD1. Germline lookup yields CDR1 MDHEN and CDR2 SYDVKM. Losses at the gene ends were 3 bases for V and 0 bases for J; bases not matched to a gene: 4. The CDR3 totals 15 residues. CDR3 amino acids: CASSLQQGMNTEAFF. As DNA, the CDR3 is TGTGCCAGCAGTTTGCAACAGGGGATGAACACTGAAGCTTTCTTT.

V gene TRBV7-2 combines with J gene TRBJ2-3; 11 nucleotides match TRBD2. J lost 8 bases, V lost 7 bases, and 11 bases had no gene match. CDR3 length equals 15 residues. CDR1 is SGHTA and CDR2 is FQGNSA in the germline V gene. For the CDR3, the DNA is TGTGCCAGCACCCCTCCGGGGACTAGCGGAACTACGCAGTATTTT. Translation: CASTPPGTSGTTQYF.

The V gene is TRBV7-6, the J gene TRBJ1-5, with 12 bases fitting TRBD1. There are 17 residues in the CDR3. Germline V gene lookup returns CDR1 SGHVS and CDR2 FNYEAQ. Losses at the gene ends were 3 bases for V and 5 bases for J; bases not matched to a gene: 8. The CDR3, as DNA: TGTGCCAGCAGCTTCCGACCCTGGGACAGGGGGCATCAGCCCCAGCATTTT. Its translation: CASSFRPWDRGHQPQHF.

The V gene is TRBV6-5, the J gene TRBJ1-2; weak D call: TRBD1 (6 bases). The V gene lost 0 bases and the J gene lost 8 bases, with 13 bases spanning the gap. Germline V CDR1 and CDR2: MNHEY, SVGAGI. The CDR3 extends over 14 amino acids. The CDR3 region has the DNA TGTGCCAGCAGTTACTCGAGGGGGTGGTCCGGCTACACCTTC. Amino acid sequence: CASSYSRGWSGYTF.

This sequence joins TRBV9 and TRBJ1-1, with D perhaps TRBD1 (6 bases). The CDR3 totals 14 residues. Trimming removed 0 bases at V and 6 bases at J, with 12 bases between. Germline-derived CDR1 and CDR2 are SGDLS and YYNGEE. The CDR3 loop reads CASSVAVEGAEAFF. DNA for the CDR3: TGTGCCAGCAGCGTAGCTGTAGAGGGGGCTGAAGCTTTCTTT.

This chain connects TRBV5-1 to TRBJ2-5; 7 bases match TRBD1. Germline CDR1 is SGHRS and CDR2 is YFSETQ. With V trimmed by 0 bases and J by 3 bases, 8 bases remained unmatched. CDR3 length: 16 amino acids. This CDR3 is CASSLDGTAKKETQYF. CDR3 in DNA: TGCGCCAGCAGCTTGGATGGGACAGCAAAAAAAGAGACCCAGTACTTC.

This sequence joins TRBV30 and TRBJ2-7, with 8 bases identical to TRBD1. Per the germline V gene, CDR1 is GTSNPN and CDR2 is SVGIG (reference sequence). The CDR3 sequence is 12 residues long. V trimming: 4 bases; J trimming: 7 bases; junction bases outside the gene matches: 6. Written as DNA, the CDR3 is TGTGCCTGGACGGGGGACAGGAAAGAGCAGTACTTC. Its protein product is CAWTGDRKEQYF.

The chain couples TRBV27 to TRBJ2-2; D may be TRBD2 (5 bases). Germline V gives CDR1 MNHEY, CDR2 SMNVEV (reference sequence). The length of the CDR3 is 14 residues. The V and J ends lost 7 bases and 1 base respectively, with 10 bases between them. Here the CDR3 DNA reads TGTGCCAGCACCCGCGGGCTGAACACCGGGGAGCTGTTTTTT. This gives the protein CASTRGLNTGELFF.

This chain links TRBV2 with TRBJ2-5; tentative D call: TRBD2 (5 bases). Trimming removed 6 bases from V and 2 bases from J, with 10 bases in between. The CDR3 covers 13 residues. Germline CDR1 SNHLY, CDR2 FYNNEI. The CDR3 is CASRGEVQETQYF. Here the CDR3 DNA reads TGTGCCAGCAGGGGAGAGGTTCAAGAGACCCAGTACTTC.

CDR3 coding DNA: TGCGCCAGCAGCTTGGAAGGGAGTTCGAACTATGGCTACACCTTC. It specifies CASSLEGSSNYGYTF. This chain links TRBV5-1 with TRBJ1-2, with D unresolved. Trimming cost V 0 bases and J 2 bases, with 11 bases left between them. The CDR3 runs to 15 residues. The germline CDR1 and CDR2 sequences are SGHRS and YFSETQ.

J is TRBJ2-3 and V is TRBV7-3; TRBD2 aligns across 7 bases. Germline loops: CDR1 SGHTA, CDR2 FQGTGA. The CDR3 is made up of 15 amino acids. V was pared by 1 base and J by 1 base, with 2 bases of the junction left unmatched. This CDR3 reads CASSLMGGGTDTQYF. DNA of the CDR3: TGTGCCAGCAGCTTAATGGGGGGGGGCACAGATACGCAGTATTTT.

V and J are TRBV11-3 and TRBJ2-3; 9 nucleotides match TRBD2. In germline, CDR1 is SGHNT, CDR2 YENEEA. This CDR3 comprises 16 residues. Losses at the gene ends were 5 bases for V and 0 bases for J; bases not matched to a gene: 6. Here the CDR3 reads CASSLGAGGSTDTQYF. In DNA form, the CDR3 reads TGTGCCAGCAGCCTAGGCGCGGGGGGGAGCACAGATACGCAGTATTTT.

This chain links TRBV6-5 with TRBJ1-5; possible D gene TRBD1, 5 bases. CDR1 MNHEY and CDR2 SVGAGI come from the germline V gene. Between the trimmed V and J ends, which lost 3 bases and 6 bases, there was a span of 15 bases. The CDR3 totals 15 residues. DNA of the CDR3: TGTGCCAGCAGTTATACTCGGGGGGTGGGTCAGCCCCAGCATTTT. Its translation is CASSYTRGVGQPQHF.

DNA for the CDR3: TGCGCCAGCGTGGAGTCCCCCACAGGCCGGAACTACGAGCAGTACTTC. This gives the protein CASVESPTGRNYEQYF. This rearrangement joins TRBV5-1 to TRBJ2-7, with a weak D call TRBD1 (5 bases). Germline lookup yields CDR1 SGHRS and CDR2 YFSETQ. With 7 bases removed from V and 3 bases from J, the gap between germline ends came to 23 bases. This CDR3 spans 16 amino acids.